This TCR beta chain is drawn from a study of patients and donors after allogeneic stem cell transplantation. The CDR3 covers 18 residues. Germline V gene sequence: CDR1 SGHNT, CDR2 YENEEA. V lost 0 bases, J lost 2 bases, and 6 bases stayed unmatched. TCRdb ran MiXCR on the RT-PCR reads and lists one entry per CDR3 protein. The data show roughly 150,000 distinct CDR3 sequences, 24% seen once. Sample: blood, either unsorted or a sorted T cell fraction (not recorded which). The chain carries TRBV11-3 and TRBJ2-6; 8 nucleotides align to TRBD1. The source is a human donor who was either an allogeneic HSCT recipient or a stem cell or donor lymphocyte infusion donor (not recorded which). It is not recorded whose cells these are; they may come from a transplant donor. The CDR3 bases are TGTGCCAGCAGCTTAGAAGGACGGACAGGGACTGGGGCCAACGTCCTGACTTTC. It specifies CASSLEGRTGTGANVLTF.